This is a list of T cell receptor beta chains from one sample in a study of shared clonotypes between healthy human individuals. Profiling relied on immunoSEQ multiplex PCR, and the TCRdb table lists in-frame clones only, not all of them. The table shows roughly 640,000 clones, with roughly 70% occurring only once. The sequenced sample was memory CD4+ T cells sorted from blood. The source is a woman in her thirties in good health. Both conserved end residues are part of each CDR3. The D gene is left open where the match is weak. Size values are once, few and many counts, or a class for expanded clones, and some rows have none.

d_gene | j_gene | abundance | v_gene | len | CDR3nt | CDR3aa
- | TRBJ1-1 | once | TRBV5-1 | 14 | TGCGCCAGCAGCTTTGGGACTGGGAACACTGAAGCTTTCTTT | CASSFGTGNTEAFF
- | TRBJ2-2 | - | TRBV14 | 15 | TGTGCCAGCAGCCAAACTAGCCTAAACACCGGGGAGCTGTTTTTT | CASSQTSLNTGELFF
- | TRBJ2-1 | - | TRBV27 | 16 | TGTGCCAGCAGTCCGGTTCCCGCCGGGGCCTACAATGAGCAGTTCTTC | CASSPVPAGAYNEQFF
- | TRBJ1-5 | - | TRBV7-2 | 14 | TGTGCCAGCAGCTCAAGCTGGCGCAATCAGCCCCAGCATTTT | CASSSSWRNQPQHF
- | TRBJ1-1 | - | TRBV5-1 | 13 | TGCGCCAGCAAGGGCAGGCTGAACACTGAAGCTTTCTTT | CASKGRLNTEAFF
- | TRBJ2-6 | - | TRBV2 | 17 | TGTGCCAGCAGTACCGGGACCCTCTACTCTGGGGCCAACGTCCTGACTTTC | CASSTGTLYSGANVLTF
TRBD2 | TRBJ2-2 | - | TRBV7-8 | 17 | TGTGCCAGCAGATCTAAACCCGGGACTAGCGGGTCCGGGGAGCTGTTTTTT | CASRSKPGTSGSGELFF
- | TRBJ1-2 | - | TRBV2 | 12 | TGTGCCAGCAGCGTCTACAGTGAAGGCTACACCTTC | CASSVYSEGYTF
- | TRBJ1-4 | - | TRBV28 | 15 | TGTGCCAGCAGTTTCCAGGGCATGGGGAAGGGAAAACTGTTTTTT | CASSFQGMGKGKLFF
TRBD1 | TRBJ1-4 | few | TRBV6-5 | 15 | TGTGCCAGCAGTTGGATAGGGGGCGGAAATGAAAAACTGTTTTTT | CASSWIGGGNEKLFF
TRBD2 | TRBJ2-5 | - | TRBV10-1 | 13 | TGCGCCAGCAGCGATAGCGGGACAGAGACCCAGTACTTC | CASSDSGTETQYF
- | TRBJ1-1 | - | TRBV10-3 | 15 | TGTGCCATCACCCCTGTCAGGTGGAGAGGGACTGAAGCTTTCTTT | CAITPVRWRGTEAFF
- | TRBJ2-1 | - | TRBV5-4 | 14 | TGTGCCAGCAGCTTGGTGGGCCGACACAATGAGCAGTTCTTC | CASSLVGRHNEQFF
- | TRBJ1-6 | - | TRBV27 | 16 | TGTGCCAGCAGTAGGACGCAGGGGTCCTATAATTCACCCCTCCACTTT | CASSRTQGSYNSPLHF
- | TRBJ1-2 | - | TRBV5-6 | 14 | TGTGCCAGCAATGGGGTCGACCTTACCAATGGCTACACCTTC | CASNGVDLTNGYTF
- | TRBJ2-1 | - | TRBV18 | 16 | TGTGCCAGCTCACCACCAGGATTGATTGGTTTAACTGAGCAGTTCTTC | CASSPPGLIGLTEQFF
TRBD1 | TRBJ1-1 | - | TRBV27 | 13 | TGTGCCAGCATCGACAGGGCAGACACTGAAGCTTTCTTT | CASIDRADTEAFF
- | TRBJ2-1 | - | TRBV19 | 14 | TGTGCCAGTAGTATCAGGGGGGACGTCAATGAGCAGTTCTTC | CASSIRGDVNEQFF
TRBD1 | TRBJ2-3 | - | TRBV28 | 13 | TGTGCCAGCAAAAGACAGGGGGCGGATACGCAGTATTTT | CASKRQGADTQYF
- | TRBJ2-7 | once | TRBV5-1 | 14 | TGCGCCAGCAGCTTGGCTGCTCCCTCCTACGAGCAGTACTTC | CASSLAAPSYEQYF
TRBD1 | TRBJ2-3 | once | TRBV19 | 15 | TGTGCCAGTAGCCTACCCGGGACAGGCACAGATACGCAGTATTTT | CASSLPGTGTDTQYF
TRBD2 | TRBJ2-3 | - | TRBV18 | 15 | TGTGCCAGCTCACCAACTCTAGCGGACACAGATACGCAGTATTTT | CASSPTLADTDTQYF
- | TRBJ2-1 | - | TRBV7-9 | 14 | TGTGCCAGCAGCCCGGTCGCGACCACCTTCGAGCAGTTCTTC | CASSPVATTFEQFF
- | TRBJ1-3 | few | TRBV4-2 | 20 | TGTGCCAGCAGCCAAGATGGGGGGGCTAGTTGGGTTCGAACAGGAAACACCATATATTTT | CASSQDGGASWVRTGNTIYF
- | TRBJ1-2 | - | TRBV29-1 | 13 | TGCAGCGTTGTGGCCAGGGGCGTCAATGGCTACACCTTC | CSVVARGVNGYTF
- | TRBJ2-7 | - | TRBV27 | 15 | TGTGCCAGCAGTCCTCCCGGTAGCGGTGCCTACGAGCAGTACTTC | CASSPPGSGAYEQYF
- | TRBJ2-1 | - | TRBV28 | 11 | TGTGCCAGCAGTACCTACAATGAGCAGTTCTTC | CASSTYNEQFF
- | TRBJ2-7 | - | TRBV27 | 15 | TGTGCCAGCACTCCATGGGGCAGGGGCGGTGGCGAGCAGTACTTC | CASTPWGRGGGEQYF
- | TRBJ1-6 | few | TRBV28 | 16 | TGTGCCAGCAGTTTTGAGGGAAGGGCCTATAATTCACCCCTCCACTTT | CASSFEGRAYNSPLHF
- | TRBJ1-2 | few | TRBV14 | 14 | TGTGCCAGCAGCCAAGAAGGGGGGATCAGGGGCTACACCTTC | CASSQEGGIRGYTF
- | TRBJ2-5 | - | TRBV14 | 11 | TGTGCCAGCAGCCGGAGGGAGACCCAGTACTTC | CASSRRETQYF
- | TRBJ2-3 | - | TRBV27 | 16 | TGTGCCAGCAGTTGGAGCGGAATTTTTAGCACAGATACGCAGTATTTT | CASSWSGIFSTDTQYF
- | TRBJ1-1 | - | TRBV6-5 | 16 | TGTGCCAGCAGTTACTTCAACGGACGGCTGAACACTGAAGCTTTCTTT | CASSYFNGRLNTEAFF
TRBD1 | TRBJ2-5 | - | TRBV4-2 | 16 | TGTGCCAGCAGCCAAGAACCGGGACAGGGTCAAGAGACCCAGTACTTC | CASSQEPGQGQETQYF
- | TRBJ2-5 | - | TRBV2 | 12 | TGTGCCAGCAGTAGACGGGCGCCTGCCCAGTACTTC | CASSRRAPAQYF
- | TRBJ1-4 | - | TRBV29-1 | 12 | TGCAGCGTTGGGGACTCAGCTGAAAAACTGTTTTTT | CSVGDSAEKLFF
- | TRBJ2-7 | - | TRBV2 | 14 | TGTGCCAGCAGTGGTACAGGGATAGAATACGAGCAGTACTTC | CASSGTGIEYEQYF
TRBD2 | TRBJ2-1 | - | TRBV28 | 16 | TGTGCCAGCAGTAGCGGGAGACTAAACAGGGTAAGGGAGCAGTTCTTC | CASSSGRLNRVREQFF
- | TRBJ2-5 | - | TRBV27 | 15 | TGTGCCAGCAGTTTATCGATGTTGTCCCAAGAGACCCAGTACTTC | CASSLSMLSQETQYF
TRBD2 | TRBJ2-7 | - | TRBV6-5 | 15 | TGTGCCAGCAGTCCCCAGGCTAGCGGTTCCTACGAGCAGTACTTC | CASSPQASGSYEQYF
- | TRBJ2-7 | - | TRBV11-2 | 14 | TGTGCCAGCAACGGGGCGGGGTATGGGTACGAGCAGTACTTC | CASNGAGYGYEQYF
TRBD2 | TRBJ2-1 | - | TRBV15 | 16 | TGTGCCACCAGCAGAGGGGGGTTAGCGGGGAAGAATGAGCAGTTCTTC | CATSRGGLAGKNEQFF
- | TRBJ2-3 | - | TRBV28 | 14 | TGTGCCAGCAGTACCTCGGTAGACACAGATACGCAGTATTTT | CASSTSVDTDTQYF
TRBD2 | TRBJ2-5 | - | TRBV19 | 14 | TGTGCCAGTACCGTTAGCGGGAGTTCGGAGACCCAGTACTTC | CASTVSGSSETQYF
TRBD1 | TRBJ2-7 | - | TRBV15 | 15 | TGTGCCACCAGCAGGGGGACAGGGGGCTTCTACGAGCAGTACTTC | CATSRGTGGFYEQYF
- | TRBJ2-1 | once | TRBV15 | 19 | TGTGCCACCAGCAGTGGACAGGGGACTAGCCGAAGTTCTTACAATGAGCAGTTCTTC | CATSSGQGTSRSSYNEQFF
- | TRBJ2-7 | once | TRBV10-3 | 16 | TGTGCCATCAGTGACCCAAAAGGAGGCACTCTTAACGAGCAGTACTTC | CAISDPKGGTLNEQYF
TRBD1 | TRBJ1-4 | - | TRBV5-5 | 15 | TGTGCCAGCAGCTTATGGAAACAGGGGAATGAAAAACTGTTTTTT | CASSLWKQGNEKLFF
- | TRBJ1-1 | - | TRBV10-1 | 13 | TGCGCCAGCAGTGAAATAATGGGCACTGAAGCTTTCTTT | CASSEIMGTEAFF
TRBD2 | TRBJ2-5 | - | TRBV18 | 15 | TGTGCCAGCTCACGGCTAGCGGGTCAGGGAGAGACCCAGTACTTC | CASSRLAGQGETQYF